The next 15 T cell receptor beta chains were all read from a single sample in a study of blood T cell repertoires in COVID-19. This table comes from immunoSEQ multiplex PCR, and its TCRdb copy is limited to in-frame clones, with some not included. This table has under 70,000 clones, approximately 80% appearing once. Sequencing input: peripheral blood. The receptors were sampled from a man in his 60s with acute or convalescent COVID-19.

The CDR3 region is CASSPMASGSYNEQFF. CDR3 bases: TGTGCCAGCTCACCAATGGCTAGCGGATCCTACAATGAGCAGTTCTTC. This chain uses TRBV18 with TRBJ2-1; 7 bases are shared with TRBD2. Trimming at V came to 2 bases and at J to 1 base, leaving 5 bases not matched to a gene. Germline assignment: CDR1 KGHSH and CDR2 LQKENI. CDR3 length equals 16 residues.

The chain combines TRBV30 with TRBJ2-2; D assignment may be TRBD1 or TRBD2 (6 bases each). This CDR3 spans 13 amino acids. V lost 5 bases, J lost 2 bases, and 9 bases lay in between. From germline, CDR1 is GTSNPN and CDR2 SVGIG (reference sequence). The CDR3 bases are TGTGCCTGGGCGGGACACAACACCGGGGAGCTGTTTTTT. This sequence encodes CAWAGHNTGELFF.

The chain joins TRBV10-2 to TRBJ2-3; 9 bases match TRBD2. CDR1 and CDR2 (germline): WSHSY, SAAADI. The CDR3 totals 15 residues. The junction had 4 bases not matched to a gene; V was cut back by 0 bases and J by 6 bases. The CDR3 DNA reads as TGCGCCAGCAGTGAGTCAAGCGCGGGGGGGGATACGCAGTATTTT. Its translation is CASSESSAGGDTQYF.

The chain links TRBV11-2 to TRBJ2-7, with D possibly being TRBD2 (6 bases). Germline V gene sequence: CDR1 SGHAT, CDR2 FQNNGV. Between the trimmed V and J ends, which lost 5 bases and 3 bases, there was a span of 17 bases. This CDR3 has 15 amino acids. CDR3 residues: CASSPGGPNDYEQYF. The CDR3 DNA reads TGTGCCAGCAGCCCCGGGGGACCGAATGACTACGAGCAGTACTTC.

Written as DNA, the CDR3 is TGTGCCGGCCGGCTAGGACTTGAAGCTTTCTTT. Protein product: CAGRLGLEAFF. This rearrangement joins TRBV2 to TRBJ1-1, with D unresolved. The V gene's germline CDR1 is SNHLY and CDR2 FYNNEI. Trimming shortened V by 11 bases and J by 7 bases, and 14 bases separated the two germline ends. CDR3 size: 11 residues.

The V call is TRBV7-3, the J call TRBJ2-1, with 10 positions matching TRBD2. The CDR3 consists of 17 residues. Germline lookup yields CDR1 SGHTA and CDR2 FQGTGA. The V gene end was trimmed by 5 bases and the J gene end by 5 bases; junction bases not matched to a gene: 12. DNA of the CDR3: TGTGCCAGCAGCATAAGGGTGACTAGCGGGCTTCACAATGAGCAGTTCTTC. It specifies CASSIRVTSGLHNEQFF. Full variable domain (rest looked up from reference TRBV7-3 and TRBJ2-1): GAGVSQTPSNKVTEKGKYVELRCDPISGHTALYWYRQSLGQGPEFLIYFQGTGAADDSGLPNDRFFAVRPEGSVSTLKIQRTERGDSAVYLCASSIRVTSGLHNEQFFGPGTRLTVL.

The chain carries TRBV2 and TRBJ2-2; the D gene is possibly TRBD2 (6 bases). Germline V gene data show CDR1 as SNHLY and CDR2 as FYNNEI. This CDR3 has 15 residues. V lost 1 base and J lost 2, with 8 bases in between. The CDR3 loop is CASSEVGGNTGELFF. As DNA, the CDR3 is TGTGCCAGCAGTGAAGTGGGGGGAAACACCGGGGAGCTGTTTTTT.

A single count supports this clone. The rearrangement links TRBV19 to TRBJ1-1; 11 bases fit TRBD1. This CDR3 contains 18 residues. Trimming cost V 8 bases and J 0 bases; bases outside gene matches: 14. CDR1 and CDR2 from the germline V gene are LNHDA and SQIVND (reference sequence). CDR3 region: CASQHSGTGGILNTEAFF. For the CDR3, the DNA is TGTGCCAGTCAACATTCCGGGACAGGGGGAATTTTGAACACTGAAGCTTTCTTT. The full variable domain, completed using reference TRBV19 and TRBJ1-1, is DGGITQSPKYLFRKEGQNVTLSCEQNLNHDAMYWYRQDPGQGLRLIYYSQIVNDFQKGDIAEGYSVSREKKESFPLTVTSAQKNPTAFYLCASQHSGTGGILNTEAFFGQGTRLTVV.

In DNA, the CDR3 is TGTGCCAGTAGTACTGGACTAGCAGGTGAGCAGTTCTTC. This encodes CASSTGLAGEQFF. The chain has TRBV19 and TRBJ2-1; 8 nucleotides match TRBD2. The V gene end was trimmed by 4 bases and the J gene end by 9 bases; junction bases not matched to a gene: 5. The CDR3 runs to 13 residues. CDR1 is LNHDA, CDR2 SQIVND, per germline (reference sequence). The entire variable domain, with the rest obtained from reference TRBV19 and TRBJ2-1, is as follows: DGGITQSPKYLFRKEGQNVTLSCEQNLNHDAMYWYRQDPGQGLRLIYYSQIVNDFQKGDIAEGYSVSREKKESFPLTVTSAQKNPTAFYLCASSTGLAGEQFFGPGTRLTVL.

The chain couples TRBV3-1 (or the pseudogene TRBV3-2) to TRBJ1-1; D is uncertain. V dropped 4 bases and J dropped 1 base, with 10 bases sitting between them. The germline V gene has CDR1 LGHDT and CDR2 YNNKEL (reference sequence). The CDR3 totals 14 residues. The chain's CDR3 is CASSPLAENTEAFF. The CDR3 region has the DNA TGTGCCAGCAGCCCCTTGGCTGAGAACACTGAAGCTTTCTTT.

The chain has TRBV6-5 and TRBJ1-1, with a possible D match to TRBD1 (6 bases). This CDR3 is 14 amino acids long. The V end lost 4 bases, the J end lost 11 bases, and 20 bases lay between the germline ends. Germline loops: CDR1 MNHEY, CDR2 SVGAGI. The CDR3: CASSSTGIRMWAFF. The CDR3 DNA reads as TGTGCCAGCAGTTCAACAGGGATCCGAATGTGGGCTTTCTTT.

This chain joins TRBV28 and TRBJ2-5; TRBD1 aligns across 8 bases. Germline V gene sequence: CDR1 MDHEN, CDR2 SYDVKM. CDR3 size: 11 residues. J lost 4 bases, V lost 11 bases, and 3 bases had no gene match. The CDR3 region is CACGQGETQYF. Written as DNA, the CDR3 is TGTGCCTGCGGACAGGGAGAGACCCAGTACTTC.

The chain carries TRBV5-5 and TRBJ2-5, with D unresolved. CDR1 and CDR2 from the germline V gene are SGHKS and YYEKEE (reference sequence). V was shortened by 4 bases and J by 2 bases, with 12 bases between the two germline ends. CDR3 length equals 14 residues. CDR3 sequence: CASSTDTGQETQYF. CDR3 bases: TGTGCCAGCAGCACCGACACTGGGCAAGAGACCCAGTACTTC.

This chain connects TRBV6-1 to TRBJ2-7; no firm D call. Germline loops: CDR1 MNHNS, CDR2 SASEGT. The CDR3 totals 15 residues. Trimming shortened V by 1 base and J by 3 bases, and 13 bases separated the two germline ends. The CDR3 coding sequence is TGTGCCAGCAGTGAAGAAGAAGGCAGACACTACGAGCAGTACTTC. Translating it yields CASSEEEGRHYEQYF.

This chain links TRBV27 with TRBJ2-1; D may be TRBD2 (5 bases). Germline lookup yields CDR1 MNHEY and CDR2 SMNVEV (reference sequence). Trimming removed 5 bases from V and 7 bases from J, with 21 bases in between. This CDR3 contains 16 residues. CDR3 DNA: TGTGCCAGCAGTCCAAGTCCCCTCCTGGGGAGTAATGAGCAGTTCTTC. This codes for CASSPSPLLGSNEQFF.